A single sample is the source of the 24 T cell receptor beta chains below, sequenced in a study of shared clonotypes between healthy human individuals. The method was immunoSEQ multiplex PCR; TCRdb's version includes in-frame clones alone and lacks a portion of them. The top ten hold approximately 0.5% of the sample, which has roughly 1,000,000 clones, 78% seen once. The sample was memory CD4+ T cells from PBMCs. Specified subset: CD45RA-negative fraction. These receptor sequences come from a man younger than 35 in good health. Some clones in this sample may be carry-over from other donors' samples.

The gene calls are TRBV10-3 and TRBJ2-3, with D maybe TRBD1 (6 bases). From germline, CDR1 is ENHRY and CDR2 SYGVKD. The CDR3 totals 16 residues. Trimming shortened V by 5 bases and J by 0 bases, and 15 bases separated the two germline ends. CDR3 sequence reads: CAISYQGSSSTDTQYF. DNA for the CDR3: TGTGCCATCAGTTACCAGGGGAGTTCGAGCACAGATACGCAGTATTTT.

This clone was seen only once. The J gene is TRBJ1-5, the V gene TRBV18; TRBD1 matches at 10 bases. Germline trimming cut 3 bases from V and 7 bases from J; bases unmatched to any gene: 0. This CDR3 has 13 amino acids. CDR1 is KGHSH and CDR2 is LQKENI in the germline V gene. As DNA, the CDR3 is TGTGCCAGCTCACCGACAGGGGGCCAGCCCCAGCATTTT. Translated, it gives CASSPTGGQPQHF.

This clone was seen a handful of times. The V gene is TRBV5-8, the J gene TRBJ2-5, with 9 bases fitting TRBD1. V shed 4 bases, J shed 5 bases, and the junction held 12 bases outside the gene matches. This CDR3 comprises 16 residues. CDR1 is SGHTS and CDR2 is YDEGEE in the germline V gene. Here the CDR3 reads CASSPGTGREHETQYF. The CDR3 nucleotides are TGTGCCAGCAGCCCTGGGACAGGGAGGGAGCATGAGACCCAGTACTTC.

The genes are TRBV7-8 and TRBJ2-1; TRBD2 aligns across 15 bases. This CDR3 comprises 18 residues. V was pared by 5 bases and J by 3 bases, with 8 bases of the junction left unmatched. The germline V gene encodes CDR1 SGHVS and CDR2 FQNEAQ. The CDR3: CASSPRTSGRALYNEQFF. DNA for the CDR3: TGTGCCAGCAGCCCAAGGACTAGCGGGAGGGCTCTCTACAATGAGCAGTTCTTC.

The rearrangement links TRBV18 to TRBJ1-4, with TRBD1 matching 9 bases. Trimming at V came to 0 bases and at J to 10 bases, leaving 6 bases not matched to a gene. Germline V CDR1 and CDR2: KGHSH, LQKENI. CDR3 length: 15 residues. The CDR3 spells CASSPPGQGFVKLFF. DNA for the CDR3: TGTGCCAGCTCACCACCGGGACAGGGATTCGTAAAACTGTTTTTT.

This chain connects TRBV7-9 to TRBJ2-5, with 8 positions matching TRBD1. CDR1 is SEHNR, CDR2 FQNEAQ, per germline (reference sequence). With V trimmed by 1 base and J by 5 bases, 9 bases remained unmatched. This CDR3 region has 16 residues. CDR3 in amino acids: CASSLGGTGWRETQYF. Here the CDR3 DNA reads TGTGCCAGCAGCTTAGGGGGGACAGGATGGAGGGAGACCCAGTACTTC.

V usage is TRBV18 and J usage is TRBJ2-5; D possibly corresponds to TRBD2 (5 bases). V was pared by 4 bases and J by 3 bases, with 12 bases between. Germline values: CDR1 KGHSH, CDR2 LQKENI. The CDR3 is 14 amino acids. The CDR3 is CASSRSTREETQYF. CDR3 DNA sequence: TGTGCCAGCTCACGTTCCACTAGGGAAGAGACCCAGTACTTC.

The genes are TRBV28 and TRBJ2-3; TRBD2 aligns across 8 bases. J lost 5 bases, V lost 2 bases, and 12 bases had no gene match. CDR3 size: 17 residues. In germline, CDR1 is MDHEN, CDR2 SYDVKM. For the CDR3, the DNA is TGTGCCAGCAGTTTAAGGGGGGTTTTGGCGGGAGGAGATACGCAGTATTTT. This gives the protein CASSLRGVLAGGDTQYF.

This CDR3 reads CAISEGTSGGHTDTQYF. The CDR3 DNA sequence: TGTGCCATCAGTGAGGGGACTAGCGGGGGACACACAGATACGCAGTATTTT. V is TRBV10-3 and J is TRBJ2-3; 14 nucleotides match TRBD2. The length of the CDR3 is 17 residues. J lost 2 bases, V lost 2 bases, and 3 bases had no gene match. Germline CDR1 and CDR2: ENHRY and SYGVKD.

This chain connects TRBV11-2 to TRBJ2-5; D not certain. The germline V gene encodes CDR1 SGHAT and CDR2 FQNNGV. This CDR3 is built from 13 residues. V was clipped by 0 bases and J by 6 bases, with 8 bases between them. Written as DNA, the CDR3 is TGTGCCAGCAGCTTAGATTCCAGACAGACCCAGTACTTC. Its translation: CASSLDSRQTQYF.

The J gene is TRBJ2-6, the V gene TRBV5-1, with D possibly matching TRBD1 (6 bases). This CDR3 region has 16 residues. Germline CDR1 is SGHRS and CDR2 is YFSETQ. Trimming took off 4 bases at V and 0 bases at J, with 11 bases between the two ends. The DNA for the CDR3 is TGCGCCAGCAGCATGGGGACAAGCTCTGGGGCCAACGTCCTGACTTTC. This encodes CASSMGTSSGANVLTF.

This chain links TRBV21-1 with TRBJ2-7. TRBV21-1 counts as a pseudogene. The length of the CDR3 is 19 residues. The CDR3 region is CASRKKGQRRGSTRNEQYF. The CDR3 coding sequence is TGTGCCAGCAGGAAAAAGGGCCAGCGTAGAGGATCCACGCGGAACGAGCAGTACTTC.

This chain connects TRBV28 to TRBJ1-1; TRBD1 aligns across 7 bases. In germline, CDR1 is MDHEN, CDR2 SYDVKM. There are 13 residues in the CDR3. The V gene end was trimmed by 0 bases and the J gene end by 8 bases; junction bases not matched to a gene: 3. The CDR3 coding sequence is TGTGCCAGCAGTTTATGGGACAGGAGAGAAGCTTTCTTT. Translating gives CASSLWDRREAFF.

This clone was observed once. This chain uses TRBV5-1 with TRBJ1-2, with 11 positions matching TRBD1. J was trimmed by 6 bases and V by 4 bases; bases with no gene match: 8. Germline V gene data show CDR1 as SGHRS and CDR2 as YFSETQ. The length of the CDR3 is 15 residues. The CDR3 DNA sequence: TGCGCCAGCAGCGCCGTGGGACAGGGGGTGAATGGCTACACCTTC. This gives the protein CASSAVGQGVNGYTF.

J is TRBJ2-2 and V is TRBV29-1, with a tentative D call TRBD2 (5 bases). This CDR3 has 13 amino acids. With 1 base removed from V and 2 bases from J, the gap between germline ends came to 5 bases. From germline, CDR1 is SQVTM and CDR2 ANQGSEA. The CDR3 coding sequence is TGCAGCGTTGAAGGGACTAACACCGGGGAGCTGTTTTTT. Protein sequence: CSVEGTNTGELFF.

CDR3 sequence: CASSPPGGGGYNEQFF. In DNA form, the CDR3 reads TGTGCCAGCAGCCCCCCGGGCGGAGGGGGCTACAATGAGCAGTTCTTC. The chain carries TRBV7-9 and TRBJ2-1; tentatively, D is TRBD1 or TRBD2 (6 bases each). Per the germline V gene, CDR1 is SEHNR and CDR2 is FQNEAQ (reference sequence). The CDR3 runs 16 residues. V was pared by 5 bases and J by 3 bases, with 17 bases between. The variable domain in full, completed from reference TRBV7-9 and TRBJ2-1, reads DTGVSQNPRHKITKRGQNVTFRCDPISEHNRLYWYRQTLGQGPEFLTYFQNEAQLEKSRLLSDRFSAERPKGSFSTLEIQRTEQGDSAMYLCASSPPGGGGYNEQFFGPGTRLTVL.

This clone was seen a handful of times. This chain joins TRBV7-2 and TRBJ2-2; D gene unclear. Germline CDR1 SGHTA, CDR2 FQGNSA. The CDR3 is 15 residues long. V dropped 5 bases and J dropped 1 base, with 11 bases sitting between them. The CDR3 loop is CASSQRVQNTGELFF. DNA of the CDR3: TGTGCCAGCAGCCAGCGAGTCCAGAACACCGGGGAGCTGTTTTTT.

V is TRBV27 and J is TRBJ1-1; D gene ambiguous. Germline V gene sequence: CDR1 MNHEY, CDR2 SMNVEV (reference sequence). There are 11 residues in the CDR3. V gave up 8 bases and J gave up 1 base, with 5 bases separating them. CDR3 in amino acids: CASGRNTEAFF. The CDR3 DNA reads TGTGCCAGCGGCCGGAACACTGAAGCTTTCTTT.

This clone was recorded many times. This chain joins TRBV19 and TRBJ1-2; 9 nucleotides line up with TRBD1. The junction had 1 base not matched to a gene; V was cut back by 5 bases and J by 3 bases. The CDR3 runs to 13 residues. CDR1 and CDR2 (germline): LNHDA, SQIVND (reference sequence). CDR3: CASSRQGDYGYTF. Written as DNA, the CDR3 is TGTGCCAGTAGTCGACAGGGGGACTATGGCTACACCTTC.

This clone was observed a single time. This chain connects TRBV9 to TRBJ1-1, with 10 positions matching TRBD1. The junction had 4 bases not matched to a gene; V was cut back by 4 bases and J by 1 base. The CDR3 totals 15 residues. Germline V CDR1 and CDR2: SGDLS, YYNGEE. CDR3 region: CASSSRTGGNTEAFF. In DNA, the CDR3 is TGTGCCAGCAGCTCGCGGACAGGGGGGAACACTGAAGCTTTCTTT.

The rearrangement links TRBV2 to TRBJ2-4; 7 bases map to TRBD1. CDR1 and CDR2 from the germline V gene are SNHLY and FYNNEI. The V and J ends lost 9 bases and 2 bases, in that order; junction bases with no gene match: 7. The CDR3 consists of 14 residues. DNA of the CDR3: TGTGCCAGTGAAGGGGGCTCGACCAAAAACATTCAGTACTTC. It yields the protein CASEGGSTKNIQYF.

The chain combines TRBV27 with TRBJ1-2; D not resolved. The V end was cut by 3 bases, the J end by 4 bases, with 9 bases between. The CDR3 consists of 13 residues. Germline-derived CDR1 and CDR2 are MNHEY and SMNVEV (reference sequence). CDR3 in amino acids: CASSLVEGYGYTF. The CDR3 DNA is TGTGCCAGCAGTTTGGTTGAGGGCTATGGCTACACCTTC.

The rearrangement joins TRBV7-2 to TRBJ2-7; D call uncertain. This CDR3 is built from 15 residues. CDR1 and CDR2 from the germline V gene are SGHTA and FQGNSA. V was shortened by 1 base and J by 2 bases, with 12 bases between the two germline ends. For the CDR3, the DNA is TGTGCCAGCAGCTTAGATCCGATAGGAACCTACGAGCAGTACTTC. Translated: CASSLDPIGTYEQYF.

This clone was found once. The CDR3 nucleotides read TGTGCCAGCAGCTTAATAGCGGGAGACAATGAGCAGTTCTTC. Its protein is CASSLIAGDNEQFF. This chain joins TRBV7-2 and TRBJ2-1; 9 bases agree with TRBD2. J gave up 5 bases and V 2 bases, and 1 base lay outside the gene matches. This CDR3 is built from 14 residues. CDR1 is SGHTA and CDR2 is FQGNSA in the germline V gene. The complete variable domain, with remaining parts taken from reference TRBV7-2 and TRBJ2-1, reads GAGVSQSPSNKVTEKGKDVELRCDPISGHTALYWYRQSLGQGLEFLIYFQGNSAPDKSGLPSDRFSAERTGGSVSTLTIQRTQQEDSAVYLCASSLIAGDNEQFFGPGTRLTVL.